Presented here are 12 T cell receptor beta chains from one specimen sequenced in a study of T-cell memory formation after mild COVID-19. One entry per CDR3 protein results from TCRdb running MiXCR on the 5' RACE reads. The profile covers more than 450,000 distinct CDR3 sequences, with about a sixth appearing a single time and more than 10% taken by the ten largest. The sample was PBMCs or a T cell subset sorted from them (not recorded which). The receptors originated from an adult woman who had mild COVID-19 (a few samples of this study predate the infection). Cell type and time point are not known.

A few counts support this clonotype. The chain employs TRBV7-2 and TRBJ2-1, with D possibly matching TRBD2 (6 bases). Germline assignment: CDR1 SGHTA and CDR2 FQGNSA. This CDR3 contains 16 residues. Trimming left V 1 base short and J 7 bases short, with 17 bases between. CDR3 bases: TGTGCCAGCAGCTTAGGCTTAGCGGCAGTTCCGAATGAGCAGTTCTTC. It is translated as CASSLGLAAVPNEQFF.

This clonotype was counted only a few times. The chain uses TRBV27 and TRBJ2-5; maybe TRBD1 (8 bases). In germline, CDR1 is MNHEY, CDR2 SMNVEV (reference sequence). There are 16 residues in the CDR3. V gave up 6 bases and J gave up 3 bases, with 20 bases separating them. CDR3 in amino acids: CASSPRGLAAKETQYF. The DNA of the CDR3 is TGTGCCAGCAGCCCCAGGGGGCTAGCGGCCAAAGAGACCCAGTACTTC.

This rearrangement joins TRBV7-9 to TRBJ2-1; 7 nucleotides line up with TRBD2. The CDR3 loop spans 17 amino acids. Germline values: CDR1 SEHNR, CDR2 FQNEAQ (reference sequence). The junction had 15 bases not matched to a gene; V was cut back by 5 bases and J by 5 bases. CDR3 in amino acids: CASSRAREGISNNEQFF. The DNA for the CDR3 is TGTGCCAGCAGCCGGGCCAGGGAGGGTATTAGCAACAATGAGCAGTTCTTC.

This clonotype has just a few counts. J is TRBJ2-1 and V is TRBV19, with 7 bases fitting TRBD1. This CDR3 spans 14 amino acids. V lost 7 bases and J lost 4; bases outside the gene matches: 7. Germline assignment: CDR1 LNHDA and CDR2 SQIVND (reference sequence). CDR3 DNA: TGTGCCAGTACATACAGGGGCCCTTACAATGAGCAGTTCTTC. It is translated as CASTYRGPYNEQFF.

The V gene is TRBV4-3, the J gene TRBJ2-5; D is uncertain. Germline CDR1 reads LGHNA; CDR2 reads YSLEER. The V gene lost 3 bases and the J gene lost 0 bases, with 5 bases spanning the gap. The CDR3 consists of 13 residues. Here the CDR3 DNA reads TGCGCCAGCAGCCAGGGGAACCAAGAGACCCAGTACTTC. It encodes CASSQGNQETQYF.

This clonotype was observed a handful of times. The CDR3: CASRPESWYEQYF. The CDR3 DNA sequence: TGCGCCAGCCGGCCAGAGTCCTGGTACGAGCAGTACTTC. The genes are TRBV5-1 and TRBJ2-7; no clear D gene. Per germline, CDR1 SGHRS and CDR2 YFSETQ. The ends were cut back, 7 bases at V and 4 bases at J, with 15 bases in the middle. This CDR3 region has 13 residues. The variable domain in full, with the rest retrieved from reference TRBV5-1 and TRBJ2-7, is KAGVTQTPRYLIKTRGQQVTLSCSPISGHRSVSWYQQTPGQGLQFLFEYFSETQRNKGNFPGRFSGRQFSNSRSEMNVSTLELGDSALYLCASRPESWYEQYFGPGTRLTVT.

The chain combines TRBV4-2 with TRBJ2-7, with D unresolved. This CDR3 region has 12 residues. CDR1 is LGHNA and CDR2 is YNFKEQ in the germline V gene. Trimming took 5 bases from V and 6 from J, leaving 11 bases between them. The CDR3 DNA reads TGTGCCAGCAGCTCGTCAGTGGTCGAGCAGTACTTC. This codes for CASSSSVVEQYF.

This clonotype was seen only a few times. The CDR3 sequence: CSAGRTGNTGELFF. In DNA, the CDR3 is TGCAGTGCGGGGAGGACAGGGAACACCGGGGAGCTGTTTTTT. The gene calls are TRBV20-1 and TRBJ2-2; tentative D call: TRBD1 (7 bases). Germline assignment: CDR1 DFQATT and CDR2 SNEGSKA (reference sequence). V lost 6 bases and J 1 base, leaving 12 bases between the germline ends. The CDR3 spans 14 residues.

This clonotype has at least ten counts. This chain links TRBV20-1 with TRBJ1-2, with no clear D. Trimming took off 0 bases at V and 8 bases at J, with 16 bases between the two ends. CDR3 size: 14 residues. In germline, CDR1 is DFQATT, CDR2 SNEGSKA (reference sequence). CDR3 amino acids: CSARDGRSTGGYTF. CDR3 bases: TGCAGTGCTAGAGATGGTCGGTCAACGGGGGGCTACACCTTC.

This clonotype has more than one count but fewer than ten. J is TRBJ1-1 and V is TRBV30; D unresolved. V shed 3 bases and J shed 1 base, with 9 bases lying between them. From germline, CDR1 is GTSNPN and CDR2 SVGIG (reference sequence). CDR3 length: 13 amino acids. CDR3 sequence (DNA): TGTGCCTGGAGAAAGGGCCCGAACACTGAAGCTTTCTTT. The encoded protein is CAWRKGPNTEAFF.

The CDR3 sequence is CASSQSWDTDTQYF. The CDR3, as DNA: TGCGCCAGCAGCCAATCCTGGGACACAGATACGCAGTATTTT. This chain connects TRBV4-3 to TRBJ2-3; D unclear. CDR3 length: 14 residues. Germline CDR1 is LGHNA and CDR2 is YSLEER. Trimming took 2 bases from V and 2 from J, leaving 8 bases between them.

This clonotype has a count of ten or more. The V and J genes are TRBV7-8 and TRBJ2-7; 7 bases match TRBD1. The CDR3 spans 12 residues. Germline assignment: CDR1 SGHVS and CDR2 FQNEAQ. The ends lost 3 bases at V and 7 bases at J; junction bases unmatched: 3. CDR3 in amino acids: CASSLGDSEQYF. The CDR3 DNA follows: TGTGCCAGCAGCTTGGGGGACAGTGAGCAGTACTTC.